Sample share makes the clone carrying this T cell receptor (beta chain) large. Its antigen is still unknown. From germline, CDR1 is GTSNPN and CDR2 SVGIG (reference sequence). The CDR3 spans 14 residues. V was pared by 8 bases and J by 2 bases, with 19 bases between. The entry originates in a study of STAT3 mutations in large granular lymphocyte leukemia. The study's findings and limits: Clonal expansion was inferred from samples taken at other timepoints. In several patients, dominant TCR clone burden exceeded STAT3 mutant burden. At least one immunodominant TCR beta clonotype appeared in every T-cell large granular lymphocyte leukemia patient. TCR clonotype switching after therapy occurred in about 30% of the 18 patients.

Each sample's TCRbeta library yielded on average about 38,000 productive templates. The protocol was immunoSEQ multiplex PCR, while the TCRdb copy is restricted to in-frame clones and leaves out a portion. Among 1,500 to 2,000 clones, around 60% were seen once, and the ten largest hold 55% to 75%. This clonotype originated in a man in his sixties with T-cell large granular lymphocyte leukemia. Some clones in this sample may be carry-over from other donors' samples. The chain couples TRBV30 to TRBJ2-7; D possibly matches TRBD1 or TRBD2 (5 bases each). The sample was peripheral blood mononuclear cells. This chain's CDR3 is CAGTARDPPYEQYF. The CDR3 bases are TGTGCCGGGACGGCCAGGGACCCCCCCTACGAGCAGTACTTC.